The sequence of this T cell receptor beta chain was determined in a study of cytomegalovirus exposure and HLA in healthy donors. The PCR had 60 Vbeta and 13 Jbeta primers. The table came from immunoSEQ multiplex PCR; TCRdb's copy has only in-frame clones and leaves some out. The sample records tens of thousands of clones, approximately 90% being singletons. Germline CDR1 reads SGDLS; CDR2 reads YYNGEE. This CDR3 is 15 amino acids long. Trimming stripped 1 base from V and 2 bases from J, with 7 bases between. The rearrangement joins TRBV9 to TRBJ2-6; the D gene is possibly TRBD1 (5 bases). The sample comprised PBMCs. The TCR was taken from a young woman in good health and CMV-seropositive. CDR3 in amino acids: CASSVSRAGANVLTF. The CDR3, as DNA: TGTGCCAGCAGCGTATCCAGGGCTGGGGCCAACGTCCTGACTTTC.